A selection of T cell receptor beta chains follows, all from one sample in a study of control samples from healthy donors and cancer patients. The protocol was immunoSEQ multiplex PCR, while the TCRdb copy is restricted to in-frame clones and leaves out a portion. There are fewer than 300,000 clones in the sample; about four fifths occur only once, and 13% lies in the top ten. Sequenced material: PBMCs. These receptors all come from a woman aged 60-75 years with lung cancer. CDR3s include the opening cysteine and the closing phenylalanine or tryptophan. The order of the fields is D gene, V gene, clone size, J gene, CDR3 protein, CDR3 DNA. D genes are given only for firm matches. Size is omitted from some rows. Given values are once, few, many or a class for expanded clones.

TRBD2,TRBV27,.,TRBJ2-3,CASSPPRSGDYSDTQYF,TGTGCCAGCAGTCCCCCGAGAAGCGGGGACTACTCAGATACGCAGTATTTT
.,TRBV10-3,.,TRBJ1-1,CAISQNRNTEAFF,TGTGCCATCAGCCAGAACAGGAACACTGAAGCTTTCTTT
.,TRBV4-2,.,TRBJ1-2,CASSQVSQGSYGYTF,TGTGCCAGCAGCCAAGTATCCCAGGGGAGCTATGGCTACACCTTC
.,TRBV12-3/TRBV12-4,.,TRBJ1-4,CASSQIGEKLFF,TGTGCCAGCAGCCAGATCGGTGAAAAACTGTTTTTT
.,TRBV5-5,.,TRBJ2-1,CASSLLGLATHNEQFF,TGTGCCAGCAGCTTGTTGGGGCTAGCGACACACAATGAGCAGTTCTTC
.,TRBV2,few,TRBJ2-3,CASREGSAPDTQYF,TGTGCCAGCAGGGAGGGCTCCGCCCCCGATACGCAGTATTTT
.,TRBV10-1,.,TRBJ1-3,CATPYAGEGWGNTIYF,TGCGCCACCCCCTACGCGGGGGAAGGTTGGGGAAACACCATATATTTT
.,TRBV18,few,TRBJ2-7,CASSLTGTQQYF,TGTGCCAGCTCTCTCACAGGGACTCAACAGTACTTC
TRBD1,TRBV6-6,.,TRBJ1-2,CASNPPGQGYYGYTF,TGTGCCAGCAATCCGCCGGGACAGGGGTACTATGGCTACACCTTC
.,TRBV28,.,TRBJ1-2,CASSLDGGPNYGYTF,TGTGCCAGCAGTTTAGATGGGGGCCCTAACTATGGCTACACCTTC
.,TRBV18,.,TRBJ1-3,CASSPQDSISGNTIYF,TGTGCCAGCTCACCCCAGGACAGCATCTCTGGAAACACCATATATTTT
TRBD1,TRBV12-3/TRBV12-4,.,TRBJ1-3,CASSTGGDTIYF,TGTGCCAGCAGTACAGGGGGGGACACCATATATTTT
TRBD1,TRBV4-1,.,TRBJ1-6,CASSQVRDSNSPLHF,TGCGCCAGCAGCCAAGTCCGGGACAGCAATTCACCCCTCCACTTT
TRBD2,TRBV28,once,TRBJ2-3,CASSSPGKREGTDTQYF,TGTGCCAGCAGTTCCCCCGGGAAGCGGGAGGGCACAGATACGCAGTATTTT
TRBD1,TRBV14,.,TRBJ2-3,CASSHNPRGPSTDTQYF,TGTGCCAGCAGCCACAACCCGAGGGGGCCGAGCACAGATACGCAGTATTTT
.,TRBV18,.,TRBJ1-4,CASSPAGRGTTNEKLFF,TGTGCCAGCTCACCCGCCGGTAGAGGGACAACTAATGAAAAACTGTTTTTT
.,TRBV24-1,.,TRBJ1-1,CATSVPRGRGTEAFF,TGTGCCACCAGTGTCCCCAGGGGAAGGGGCACTGAAGCTTTCTTT
.,TRBV27,few,TRBJ1-1,CASSLQTGYTEAFF,TGTGCCAGCAGTTTACAAACAGGGTACACTGAAGCTTTCTTT
.,TRBV5-4,once,TRBJ1-3,CASGDQAGSGNTIYF,TGTGCCAGCGGGGACCAGGCGGGCTCTGGAAACACCATATATTTT
TRBD1,TRBV11-2,.,TRBJ2-5,CASSLGYQGVAETQYF,TGTGCCAGCAGCTTAGGATACCAGGGGGTAGCAGAGACCCAGTACTTC
.,TRBV7-9,.,TRBJ2-7,CASSRDPSYEQYF,TGTGCCAGCAGTCGGGACCCATCCTACGAGCAGTACTTC